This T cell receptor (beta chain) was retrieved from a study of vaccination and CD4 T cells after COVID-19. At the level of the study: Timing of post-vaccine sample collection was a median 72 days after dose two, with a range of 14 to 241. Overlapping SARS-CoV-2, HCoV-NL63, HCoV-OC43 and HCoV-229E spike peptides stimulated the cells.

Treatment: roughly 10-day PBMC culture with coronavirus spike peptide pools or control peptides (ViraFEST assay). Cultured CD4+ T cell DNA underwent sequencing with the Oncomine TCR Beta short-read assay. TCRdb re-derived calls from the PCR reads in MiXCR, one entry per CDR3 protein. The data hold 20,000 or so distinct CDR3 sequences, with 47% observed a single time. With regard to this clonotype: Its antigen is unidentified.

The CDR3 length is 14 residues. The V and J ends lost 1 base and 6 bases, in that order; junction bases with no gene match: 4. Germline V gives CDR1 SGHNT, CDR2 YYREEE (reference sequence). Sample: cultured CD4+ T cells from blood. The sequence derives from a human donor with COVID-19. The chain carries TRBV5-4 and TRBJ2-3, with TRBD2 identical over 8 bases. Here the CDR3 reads CASSLTSGSDTQYF. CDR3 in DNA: TGTGCCAGCAGCTTGACTAGCGGTTCGGATACGCAGTATTTT.